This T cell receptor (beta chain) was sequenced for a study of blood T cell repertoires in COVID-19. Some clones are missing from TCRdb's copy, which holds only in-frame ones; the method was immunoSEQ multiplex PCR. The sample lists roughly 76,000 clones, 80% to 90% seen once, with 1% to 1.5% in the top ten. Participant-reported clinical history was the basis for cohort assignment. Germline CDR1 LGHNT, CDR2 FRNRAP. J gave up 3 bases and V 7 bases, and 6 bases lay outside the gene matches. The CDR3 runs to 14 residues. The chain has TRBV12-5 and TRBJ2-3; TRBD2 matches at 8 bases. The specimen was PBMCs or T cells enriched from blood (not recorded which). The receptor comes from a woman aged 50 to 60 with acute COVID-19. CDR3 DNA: TGTGCTAGTGCCACAGCGGGAGATACAGATACGCAGTATTTT. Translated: CASATAGDTDTQYF.